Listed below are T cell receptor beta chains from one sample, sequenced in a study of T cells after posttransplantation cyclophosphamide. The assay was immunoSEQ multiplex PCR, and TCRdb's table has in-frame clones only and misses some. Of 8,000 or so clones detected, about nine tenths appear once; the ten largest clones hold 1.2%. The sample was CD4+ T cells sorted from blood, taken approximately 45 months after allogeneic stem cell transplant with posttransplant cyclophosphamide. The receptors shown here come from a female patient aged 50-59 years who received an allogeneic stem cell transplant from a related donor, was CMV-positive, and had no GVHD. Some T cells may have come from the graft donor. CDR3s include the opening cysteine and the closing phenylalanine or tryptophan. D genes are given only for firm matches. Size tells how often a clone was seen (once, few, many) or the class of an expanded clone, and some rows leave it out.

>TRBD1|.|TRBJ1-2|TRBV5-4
TGTGCCAGCAGCTTGGAGGGGGCCGGTGGCTACACCTTC
CASSLEGAGGYTF
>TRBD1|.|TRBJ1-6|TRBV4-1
TGCGCCAGCAGCCAAGTAGGTCCAGGACAGGGAGGCCGGTTGCATTATAATTCACCCCTCCACTTT
CASSQVGPGQGGRLHYNSPLHF
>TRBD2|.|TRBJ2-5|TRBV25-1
TGTGCCAGCAGTATGCGGGAGCAAGAGACCCAGTACTTC
CASSMREQETQYF
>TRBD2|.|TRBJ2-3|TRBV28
TGTGCCAGCAGCCGAACTAGCGTACTTGCCGCTAGCACAGATACGCAGTATTTT
CASSRTSVLAASTDTQYF
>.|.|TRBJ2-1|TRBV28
TGTGCCAGCAGTTTAAAAAGGCGGTGGGCCTACAATGAGCAGTTCTTC
CASSLKRRWAYNEQFF
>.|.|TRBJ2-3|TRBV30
TGTGCCTGGAGTGGCGGGTTCATGGATACGCAGTATTTT
CAWSGGFMDTQYF
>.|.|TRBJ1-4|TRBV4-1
TGCGCCAGCAGCCAACCAGGGATCGGTCTTGAAAAACTGTTTTTT
CASSQPGIGLEKLFF
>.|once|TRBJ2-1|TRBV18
TGTGCCAGCTCACCACAGGGGGGGGTCCTCAATGAGCAGTTCTTC
CASSPQGGVLNEQFF
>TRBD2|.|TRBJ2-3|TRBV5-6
TGTGCCAGCAGCCTAATGGGGACTAGCGGGTTTAGCACAGATACGCAGTATTTT
CASSLMGTSGFSTDTQYF
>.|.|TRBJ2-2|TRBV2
TGTGCCAGCAGTCTACTAGCCGAGAACACCGGGGAGCTGTTTTTT
CASSLLAENTGELFF
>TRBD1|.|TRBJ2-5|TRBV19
TGTGCCAGTAGTATAGACCAGACAGGGGGCGGGGAGACCCAGTACTTC
CASSIDQTGGGETQYF
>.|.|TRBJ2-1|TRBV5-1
TGCGCCAGCGGACCTTTAAGCGGCTACAATGAGCAGTTCTTC
CASGPLSGYNEQFF
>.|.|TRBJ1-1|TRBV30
TGTGCCTGGAGAAAAGGGGGCACTGAAGCTTTCTTT
CAWRKGGTEAFF
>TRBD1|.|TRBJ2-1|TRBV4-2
TGTGCCAGCAGCCAAGAGGACAGGGGGGGCAATGAGCAGTTCTTC
CASSQEDRGGNEQFF
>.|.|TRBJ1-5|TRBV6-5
TGTGCCAGCAGTTACTCGTTCAGGGAGGTGGCCCAGCATTTT
CASSYSFREVAQHF
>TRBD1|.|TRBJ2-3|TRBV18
TGTGCCAGCTCACTGGGACAGGGGGGCACAGATACGCAGTATTTT
CASSLGQGGTDTQYF